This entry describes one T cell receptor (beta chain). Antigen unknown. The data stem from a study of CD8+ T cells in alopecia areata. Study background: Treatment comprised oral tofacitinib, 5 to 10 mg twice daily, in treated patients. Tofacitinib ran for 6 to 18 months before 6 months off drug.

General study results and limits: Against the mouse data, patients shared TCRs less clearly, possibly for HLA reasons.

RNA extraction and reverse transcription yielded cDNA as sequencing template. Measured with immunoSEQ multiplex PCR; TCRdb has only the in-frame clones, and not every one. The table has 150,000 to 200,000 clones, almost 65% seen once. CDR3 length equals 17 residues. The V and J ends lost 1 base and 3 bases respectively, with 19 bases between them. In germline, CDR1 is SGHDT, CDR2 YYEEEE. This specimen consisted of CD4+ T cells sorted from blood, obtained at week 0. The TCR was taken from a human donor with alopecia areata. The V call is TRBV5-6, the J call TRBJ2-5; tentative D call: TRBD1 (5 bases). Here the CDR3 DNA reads TGTGCCAGCAGCTTGTCAGTGGGGCGACTTCCGAAAGAGACCCAGTACTTC. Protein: CASSLSVGRLPKETQYF.